This entry features one T cell receptor (beta chain) sequence. The antigen remains unidentified. The CDR3 length is 14 residues. Germline values: CDR1 SGDLS, CDR2 YYNGEE. V lost 6 bases to trimming and J lost 7 bases, with 14 bases between them. Donors were Caucasian adults residing in Nashville, Tennessee, USA. These data belong to a study of shared clonotypes between healthy human individuals. Study findings and constraints: A few donors showed sharing of around 5.3% of naive CD4 clonotypes. Generally, naive subsets (rather than memory subsets) showed larger estimated richness.

Using immunoSEQ multiplex PCR, the repertoire was profiled, and TCRdb retains in-frame clones only, with some absent. Altogether around 1 million clones are present, about three quarters being singletons, with the ten largest covering approximately 1.5%. The chain combines TRBV9 with TRBJ1-6; D is unclear. This clonotype was obtained from a man in his late teens or twenties in good health. Sequencing was done on a sample of memory CD4+ T cells sorted from blood. Documented subset: CD45RA-negative fraction. The CDR3 protein is CASTGPIANSPLHF. CDR3 in DNA: TGTGCCAGCACGGGCCCGATCGCGAATTCACCCCTCCACTTT.